The present T cell receptor beta chain was sequenced within a study of blood T cell repertoires in COVID-19. Study overall: The United States, Italy and Spain provided the acute and convalescent COVID-19 samples.

Germline-derived CDR1 and CDR2 are SGHTA and FQGNSA. V lost 2 bases and J lost 2, with 12 bases in between. The CDR3 consists of 15 residues. In the original analysis: Cell counts per sample came from amplifying reference gene primers. The assay was immunoSEQ multiplex PCR, and TCRdb's table has in-frame clones only and misses some. That table is the source of V, J and clone size, and D and trimming were worked out from the DNA. The sample carries 65,000 to 75,000 clones, more than 75% recorded once. The sample comprised peripheral blood. This rearrangement joins TRBV7-2 to TRBJ2-5; possible D gene TRBD1, 5 bases. The source is an elderly woman with active or convalescent COVID-19. The CDR3 here is CASSLTSAGQETQYF. The CDR3 DNA sequence: TGTGCCAGCAGCTTAACGTCGGCAGGGCAAGAGACCCAGTACTTC.